This is a list of T cell receptor beta chains from one sample in a study of CXCR3-negative and CXCR3-positive naive CD8 T cells. TCRdb re-called the 5' RACE reads and catalogs CDR3 proteins one per entry, DNA excluded. This listing includes 100,000 to 150,000 distinct CDR3 sequences. The specimen sequenced was naive CXCR3+ CD8+ T cells from blood. The receptors stem from a human donor in good health. Some clones in this sample may be carry-over from other donors' samples. The CDR3 runs from the conserved cysteine through the conserved F or W. Each record gives: V gene, J gene, CDR3 protein.

>TRBV28|TRBJ2-7
CTSSLHSPGSMEWQYF
>TRBV7-9|TRBJ1-2
CASSDGTSPDYGYTF
>TRBV7-9|TRBJ2-7
CASSSPDKYEQYF
>TRBV7-8|TRBJ2-3
CASSLAGLAFSTDTQYF
>TRBV5-1|TRBJ1-4
CASSRGTGQPKLFF
>TRBV28|TRBJ2-1
CVSTSGSSYNEQFF
>TRBV12-3/TRBV12-4|TRBJ1-2
CASSLRDSGGGYTF
>TRBV29-1|TRBJ1-4
CSVDVSGDEKLFF
>TRBV28|TRBJ2-5
CASSFSFPGGETQYF
>TRBV7-6|TRBJ2-1
CASSLRGRGIWDEQFF
>TRBV29-1|TRBJ1-2
CSVYRNNYGYTF
>TRBV7-9|TRBJ2-7
CASSETAYEQYF
>TRBV20-1|TRBJ2-7
CSATGGRRSYEQYF
>TRBV20-1|TRBJ2-3
CSARDESESTDTQYF
>TRBV7-9|TRBJ2-2
CASSLAQTGELFF
>TRBV19|TRBJ2-1
CASSTRLAGGNNEQFF
>TRBV23-1|TRBJ1-5
CASSQFGQGDNQPQHF
>TRBV5-1|TRBJ2-1
CASSVGDSYNEQFF
>TRBV7-3|TRBJ2-3
CASSLLGQALTDTQYF
>TRBV10-3|TRBJ2-1
CAHLAIVPDNEQFF